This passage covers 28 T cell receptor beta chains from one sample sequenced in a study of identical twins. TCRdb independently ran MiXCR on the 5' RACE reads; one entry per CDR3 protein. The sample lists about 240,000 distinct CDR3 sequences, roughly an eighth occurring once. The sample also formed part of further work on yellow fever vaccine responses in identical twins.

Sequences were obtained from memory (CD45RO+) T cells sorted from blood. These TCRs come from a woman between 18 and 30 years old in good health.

The CDR3, as DNA: TGCAGTGCTGCCACCCGGGGTTGGGGCACAGATACGCAGTATTTT. Translating it yields CSAATRGWGTDTQYF. This sequence joins TRBV20-1 and TRBJ2-3; the D gene is possibly TRBD2 (5 bases). Germline V CDR1 and CDR2: DFQATT, SNEGSKA (reference sequence). Trimming left V 5 bases short and J 1 base short, with 16 bases between. CDR3 length: 15 residues.

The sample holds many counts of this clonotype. CDR3 coding DNA: TGTGCCAGCAGCTCGTCGGGACGGACCTACAATGAGCAGTTCTTC. Protein sequence: CASSSSGRTYNEQFF. This sequence joins TRBV7-9 and TRBJ2-1; tentatively, D is TRBD1 or TRBD2 (5 bases each). This CDR3 comprises 15 residues. The germline CDR1 and CDR2 sequences are SEHNR and FQNEAQ (reference sequence). Trimming took off 4 bases at V and 2 bases at J, with 12 bases between the two ends.

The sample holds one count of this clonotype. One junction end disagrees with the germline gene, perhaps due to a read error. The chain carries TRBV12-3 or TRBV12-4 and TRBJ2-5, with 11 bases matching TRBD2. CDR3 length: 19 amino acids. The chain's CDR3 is CASCLGRQASGGLRETQYF. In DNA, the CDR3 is TGTGCCAGCTGTTTAGGGAGGCAGGCTAGCGGGGGGTTACGTGAGACCCAGTACTTC.

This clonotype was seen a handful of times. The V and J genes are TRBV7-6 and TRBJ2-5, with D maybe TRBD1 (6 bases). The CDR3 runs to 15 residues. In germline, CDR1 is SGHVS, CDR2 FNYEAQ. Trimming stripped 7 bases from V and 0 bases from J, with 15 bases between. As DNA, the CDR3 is TGTGCCAGCACCAAGACAGGACCTTACCAAGAGACCCAGTACTTC. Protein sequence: CASTKTGPYQETQYF.

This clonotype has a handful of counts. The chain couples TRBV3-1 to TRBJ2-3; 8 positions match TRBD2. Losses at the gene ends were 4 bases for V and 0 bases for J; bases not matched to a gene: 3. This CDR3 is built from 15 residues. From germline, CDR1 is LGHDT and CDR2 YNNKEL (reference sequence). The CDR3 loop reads CASSPSSGSTDTQYF. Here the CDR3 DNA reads TGTGCCAGCAGCCCATCTAGCGGGAGCACAGATACGCAGTATTTT.

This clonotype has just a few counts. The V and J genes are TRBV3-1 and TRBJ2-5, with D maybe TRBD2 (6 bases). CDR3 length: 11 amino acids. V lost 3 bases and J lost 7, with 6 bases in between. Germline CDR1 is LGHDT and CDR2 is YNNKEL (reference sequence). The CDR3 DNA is TGTGCCAGCAGCCAGGGAGGGACCCAGTACTTC. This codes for CASSQGGTQYF.

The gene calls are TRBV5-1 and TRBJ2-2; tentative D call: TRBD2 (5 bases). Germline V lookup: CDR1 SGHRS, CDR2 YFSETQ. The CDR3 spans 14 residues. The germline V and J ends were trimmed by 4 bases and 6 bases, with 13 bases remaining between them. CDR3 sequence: CASSLLGSAGELFF. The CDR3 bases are TGCGCCAGCAGCCTACTAGGGTCGGCCGGGGAGCTGTTTTTT.

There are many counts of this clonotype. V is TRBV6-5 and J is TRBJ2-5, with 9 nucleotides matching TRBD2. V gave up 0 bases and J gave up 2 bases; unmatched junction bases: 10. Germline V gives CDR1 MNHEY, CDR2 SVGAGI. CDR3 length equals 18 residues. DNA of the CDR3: TGTGCCAGCAGTTACTCCCGGGGTAGCGGGAGTGGGCAAGAGACCCAGTACTTC. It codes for CASSYSRGSGSGQETQYF.

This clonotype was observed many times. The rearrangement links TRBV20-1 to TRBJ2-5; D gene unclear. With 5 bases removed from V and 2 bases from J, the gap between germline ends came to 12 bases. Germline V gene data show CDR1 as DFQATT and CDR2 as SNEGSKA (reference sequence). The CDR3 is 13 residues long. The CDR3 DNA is TGCAGTGCTGGAAGCGATACACAAGAGACCCAGTACTTC. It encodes CSAGSDTQETQYF.

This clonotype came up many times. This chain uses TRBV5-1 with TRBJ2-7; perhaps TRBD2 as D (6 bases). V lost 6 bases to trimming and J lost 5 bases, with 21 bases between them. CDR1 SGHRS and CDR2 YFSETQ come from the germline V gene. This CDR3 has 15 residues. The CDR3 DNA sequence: TGCGCCAGCACCCTTGGCGGGACTTCCGGGGACGAGCAGTACTTC. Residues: CASTLGGTSGDEQYF. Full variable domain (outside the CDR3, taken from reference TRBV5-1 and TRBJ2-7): KAGVTQTPRYLIKTRGQQVTLSCSPISGHRSVSWYQQTPGQGLQFLFEYFSETQRNKGNFPGRFSGRQFSNSRSEMNVSTLELGDSALYLCASTLGGTSGDEQYFGPGTRLTVT.

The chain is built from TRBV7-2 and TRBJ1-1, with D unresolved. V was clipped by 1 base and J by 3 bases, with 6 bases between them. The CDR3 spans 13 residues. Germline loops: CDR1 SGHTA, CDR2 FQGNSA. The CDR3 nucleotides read TGTGCCAGCAGCTTAGGATTTTACACTGAAGCTTTCTTT. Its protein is CASSLGFYTEAFF.

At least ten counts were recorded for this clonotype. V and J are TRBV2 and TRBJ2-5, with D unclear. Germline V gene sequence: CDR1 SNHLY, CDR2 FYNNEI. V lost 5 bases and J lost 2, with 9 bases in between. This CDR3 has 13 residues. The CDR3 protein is CASSYSEQETQYF. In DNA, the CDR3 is TGTGCCAGCAGTTACAGTGAACAAGAGACCCAGTACTTC.

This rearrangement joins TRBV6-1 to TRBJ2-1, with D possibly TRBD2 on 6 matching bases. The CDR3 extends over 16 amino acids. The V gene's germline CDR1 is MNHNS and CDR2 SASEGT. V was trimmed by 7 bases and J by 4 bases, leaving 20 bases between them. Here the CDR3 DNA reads TGTGCCAGCAAAGAAAGAGCGGGCCTCGGATACAATGAGCAGTTCTTC. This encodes CASKERAGLGYNEQFF.

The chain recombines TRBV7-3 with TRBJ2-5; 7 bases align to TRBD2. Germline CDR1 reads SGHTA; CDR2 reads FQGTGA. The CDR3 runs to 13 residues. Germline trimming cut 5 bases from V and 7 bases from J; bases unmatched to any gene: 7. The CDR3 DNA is TGTGCCAGCAGCCGGACTAGTGATGGGACCCAGTACTTC. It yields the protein CASSRTSDGTQYF.

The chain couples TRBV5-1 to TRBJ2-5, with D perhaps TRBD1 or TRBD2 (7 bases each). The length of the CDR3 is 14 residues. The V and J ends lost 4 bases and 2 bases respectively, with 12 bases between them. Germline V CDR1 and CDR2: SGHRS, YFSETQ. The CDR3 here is CASSPQGGQETQYF. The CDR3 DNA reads TGCGCCAGCAGCCCCCAGGGGGGGCAAGAGACCCAGTACTTC.

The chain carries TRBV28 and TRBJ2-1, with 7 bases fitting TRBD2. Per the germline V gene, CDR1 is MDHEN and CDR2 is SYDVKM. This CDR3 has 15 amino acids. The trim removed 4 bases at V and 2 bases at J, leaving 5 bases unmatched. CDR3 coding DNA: TGTGCCAGCAGTTCCCAGCGGGGTACCTACAATGAGCAGTTCTTC. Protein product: CASSSQRGTYNEQFF.

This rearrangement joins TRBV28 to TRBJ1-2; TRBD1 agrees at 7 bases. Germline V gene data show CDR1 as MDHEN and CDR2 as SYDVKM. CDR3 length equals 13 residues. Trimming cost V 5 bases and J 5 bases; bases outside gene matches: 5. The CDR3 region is CASSLTGEYGYTF. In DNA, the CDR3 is TGTGCCAGCAGTCTTACAGGGGAGTATGGCTACACCTTC.

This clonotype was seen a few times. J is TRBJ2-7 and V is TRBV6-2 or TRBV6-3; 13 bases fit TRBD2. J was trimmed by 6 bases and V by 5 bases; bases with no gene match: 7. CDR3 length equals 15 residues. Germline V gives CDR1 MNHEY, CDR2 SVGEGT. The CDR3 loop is CASSDPGLAGSEQYF. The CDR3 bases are TGTGCCAGCAGTGATCCGGGACTAGCGGGATCCGAGCAGTACTTC.

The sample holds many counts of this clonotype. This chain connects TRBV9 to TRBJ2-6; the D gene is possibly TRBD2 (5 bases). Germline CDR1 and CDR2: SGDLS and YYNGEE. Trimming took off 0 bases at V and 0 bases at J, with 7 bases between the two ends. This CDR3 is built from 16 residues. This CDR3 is CASSVAGISGANVLTF. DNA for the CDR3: TGTGCCAGCAGCGTAGCGGGAATCTCTGGGGCCAACGTCCTGACTTTC. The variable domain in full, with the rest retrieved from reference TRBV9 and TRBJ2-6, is DSGVTQTPKHLITATGQRVTLRCSPRSGDLSVYWYQQSLDQGLQFLIQYYNGEERAKGNILERFSAQQFPDLHSELNLSSLELGDSALYFCASSVAGISGANVLTFGAGSRLTVL.

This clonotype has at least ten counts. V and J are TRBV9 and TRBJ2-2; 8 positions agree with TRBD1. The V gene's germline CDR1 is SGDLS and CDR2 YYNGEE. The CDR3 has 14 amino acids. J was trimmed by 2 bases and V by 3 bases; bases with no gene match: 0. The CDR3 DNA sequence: TGTGCCAGCAGCGCAGGGGGCAACACCGGGGAGCTGTTTTTT. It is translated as CASSAGGNTGELFF. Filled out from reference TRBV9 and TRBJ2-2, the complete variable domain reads DSGVTQTPKHLITATGQRVTLRCSPRSGDLSVYWYQQSLDQGLQFLIQYYNGEERAKGNILERFSAQQFPDLHSELNLSSLELGDSALYFCASSAGGNTGELFFGEGSRLTVL.

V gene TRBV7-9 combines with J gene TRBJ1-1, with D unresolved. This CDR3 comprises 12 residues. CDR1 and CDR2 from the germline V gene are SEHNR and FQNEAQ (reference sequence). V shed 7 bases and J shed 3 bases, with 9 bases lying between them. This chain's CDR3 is CASNQRDTEAFF. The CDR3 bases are TGTGCCAGCAACCAGAGGGACACTGAAGCTTTCTTT.

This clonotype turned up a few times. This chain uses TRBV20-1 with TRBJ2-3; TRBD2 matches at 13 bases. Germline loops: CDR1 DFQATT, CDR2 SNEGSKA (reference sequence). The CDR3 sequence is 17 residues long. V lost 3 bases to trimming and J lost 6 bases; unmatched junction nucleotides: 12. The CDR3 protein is CSASHIGLAGVADTQYF. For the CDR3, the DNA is TGCAGTGCTAGTCATATAGGACTAGCGGGAGTTGCGGATACGCAGTATTTT.

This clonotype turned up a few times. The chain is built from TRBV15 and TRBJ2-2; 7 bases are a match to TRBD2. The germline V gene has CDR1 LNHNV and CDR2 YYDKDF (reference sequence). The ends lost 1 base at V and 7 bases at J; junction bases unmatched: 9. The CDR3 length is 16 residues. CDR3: CATSRGAGARVGELFF. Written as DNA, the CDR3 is TGTGCCACCAGCAGAGGGGCGGGAGCGCGAGTCGGGGAGCTGTTTTTT.

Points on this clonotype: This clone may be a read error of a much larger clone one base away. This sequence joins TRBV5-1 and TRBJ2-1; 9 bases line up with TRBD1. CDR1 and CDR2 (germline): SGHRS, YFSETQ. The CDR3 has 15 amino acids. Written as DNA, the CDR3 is TGCGCCAACAGCTTGGGTTCGACAGGGGGGTCTGAGCAGTTCTTC. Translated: CANSLGSTGGSEQFF.

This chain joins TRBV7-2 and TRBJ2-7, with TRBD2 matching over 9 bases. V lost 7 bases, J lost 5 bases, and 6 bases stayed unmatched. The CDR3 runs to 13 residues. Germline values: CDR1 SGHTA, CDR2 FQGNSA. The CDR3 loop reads CASKPSGIHEQYF. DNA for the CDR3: TGTGCCAGCAAGCCTAGCGGGATCCACGAGCAGTACTTC.

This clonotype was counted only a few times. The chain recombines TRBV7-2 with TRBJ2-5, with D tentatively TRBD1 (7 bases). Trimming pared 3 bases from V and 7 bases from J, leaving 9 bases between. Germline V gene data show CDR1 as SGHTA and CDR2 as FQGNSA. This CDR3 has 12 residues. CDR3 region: CASSFQGGTQYF. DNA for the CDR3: TGTGCCAGCAGCTTTCAGGGGGGGACCCAGTACTTC.

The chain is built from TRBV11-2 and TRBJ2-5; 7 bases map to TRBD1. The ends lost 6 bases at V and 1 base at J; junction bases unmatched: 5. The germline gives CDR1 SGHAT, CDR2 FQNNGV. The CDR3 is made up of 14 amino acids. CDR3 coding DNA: TGTGCCAGCAGTCCGGGACAGATCCAAGAGACCCAGTACTTC. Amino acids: CASSPGQIQETQYF.

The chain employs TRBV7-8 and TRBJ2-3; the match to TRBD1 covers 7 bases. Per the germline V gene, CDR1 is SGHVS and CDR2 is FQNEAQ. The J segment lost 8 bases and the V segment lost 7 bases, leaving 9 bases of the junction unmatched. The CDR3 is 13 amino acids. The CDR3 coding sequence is TGTGCCAGCACCACCCGGACAGGCCTTACGCAGTATTTT. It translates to CASTTRTGLTQYF.